This passage covers 18 T cell receptor beta chains from one sample sequenced in a study of blood T cell repertoires in COVID-19. Measured with immunoSEQ multiplex PCR; TCRdb has only the in-frame clones, and not every one. The sample yields around 68,000 clones, less than 85% seen once. Sample: peripheral blood. The source of these receptors is a man older than 75 with active COVID-19.

The CDR3 loop reads CATSRDRDGNQPQHF. The CDR3 DNA is TGTGCCACCAGCAGAGACAGGGATGGCAATCAGCCCCAGCATTTT. V usage is TRBV15 and J usage is TRBJ1-5; a weak D match, TRBD1 (5 bases). Germline CDR1 reads LNHNV; CDR2 reads YYDKDF (reference sequence). CDR3 length: 15 residues. Trimming left V 0 bases short and J 2 bases short, with 8 bases between.

This clone was seen a few times. The gene calls are TRBV7-8 and TRBJ2-5, with 7 bases lining up with TRBD2. The CDR3 sequence is 15 residues long. CDR1 SGHVS and CDR2 FQNEAQ come from the germline V gene. J lost 5 bases, V lost 3 bases, and 9 bases had no gene match. CDR3 sequence reads: CASSLAGVTGETQYF. CDR3 sequence (DNA): TGTGCCAGCAGCTTGGCGGGGGTTACGGGGGAGACCCAGTACTTC.

The V and J genes are TRBV21-1 and TRBJ2-3; the D call TRBD1 from the table was never checked on the DNA. TRBV21-1 is recorded as a pseudogene. CDR3 size: 18 residues. Here the CDR3 reads CASSKGTGGPLGTDTQYF. CDR3 sequence (DNA): TGTGCCAGCAGCAAAGGGACAGGGGGGCCTCTAGGCACAGATACGCAGTATTTT.

The CDR3: CASSQQNSIRGYTF. The CDR3 DNA is TGTGCCAGCTCACAGCAAAATTCAATCCGTGGCTACACCTTC. This sequence joins TRBV18 and TRBJ1-2; no reliable D call. Germline V lookup: CDR1 KGHSH, CDR2 LQKENI. This CDR3 is built from 14 residues. V lost 4 bases, J lost 7 bases, and 16 bases lay in between.

The genes are TRBV12-3 or TRBV12-4 and TRBJ2-2; D remains unclear. The CDR3 totals 12 residues. The ends were cut back, 7 bases at V and 1 base at J, with 4 bases in the middle. The DNA of the CDR3 is TGTGCCAGCATACAGAACACCGGGGAGCTGTTTTTT. Its protein is CASIQNTGELFF.

As DNA, the CDR3 is TGTGCCAGCAGTGGGGGACTAGCGGGATATTACAATGAGCAGTTCTTC. This encodes CASSGGLAGYYNEQFF. The chain uses TRBV6-6 and TRBJ2-1, with TRBD2 matching 13 bases. This CDR3 is built from 16 residues. The J segment lost 4 bases and the V segment lost 5 bases, leaving 5 bases of the junction unmatched. Germline V lookup: CDR1 MNHNY, CDR2 SVGAGI (reference sequence).

CDR3 in amino acids: CATRAQGTRDTQYF. In nucleotides, the CDR3 is TGTGCCACGCGAGCGCAGGGGACCAGAGATACGCAGTATTTT. The J gene is TRBJ2-3, the V gene TRBV19; D may be TRBD1 (6 bases). CDR3 length: 14 residues. Trimming removed 10 bases from V and 5 bases from J, with 19 bases in between. Germline V gene data show CDR1 as LNHDA and CDR2 as SQIVND (reference sequence).

This clone is labeled as medium-sized. The rearrangement links TRBV6-6 to TRBJ2-1, with a tentative D call TRBD2 (6 bases). CDR3 length: 11 amino acids. With 11 bases removed from V and 4 bases from J, the gap between germline ends came to 9 bases. Germline CDR1 is MNHNY and CDR2 is SVGAGI (reference sequence). The CDR3 loop is CAAREYNEQFF. In DNA form, the CDR3 reads TGTGCCGCGCGGGAATACAATGAGCAGTTCTTC.

CDR3: CASSSRGRGTEAFF. For the CDR3, the DNA is TGTGCCAGCAGTTCAAGGGGGCGCGGGACTGAAGCTTTCTTT. The rearrangement links TRBV28 to TRBJ1-1; 7 nucleotides align to TRBD1. Unmatched junction bases numbered 7, after V lost 4 bases and J lost 5 bases. The CDR3 is 14 residues long. Germline-derived CDR1 and CDR2 are MDHEN and SYDVKM.

The chain has TRBV6-5 and TRBJ1-4; D uncertain. Trimming left V 6 bases short and J 2 bases short, with 4 bases between. This CDR3 has 12 amino acids. Looked up from germline, CDR1 is MNHEY and CDR2 is SVGAGI. The DNA of the CDR3 is TGTGCCAGCAGACAGACTAATGAAAAACTGTTTTTT. Translating gives CASRQTNEKLFF.

The rearrangement joins TRBV19 to TRBJ1-6; 7 bases align to TRBD1. Germline V lookup: CDR1 LNHDA, CDR2 SQIVND (reference sequence). The CDR3 spans 15 residues. The V segment lost 3 bases and the J segment 5 bases; nucleotides outside the gene matches: 4. CDR3 residues: CASSMRDRHNSPLHF. CDR3 DNA: TGTGCCAGTAGTATGAGGGACAGACATAATTCACCCCTCCACTTT. Looking up the rest from reference TRBV19 and TRBJ1-6 gives the full variable domain: DGGITQSPKYLFRKEGQNVTLSCEQNLNHDAMYWYRQDPGQGLRLIYYSQIVNDFQKGDIAEGYSVSREKKESFPLTVTSAQKNPTAFYLCASSMRDRHNSPLHFGNGTRLTVT.

This chain joins TRBV28 and TRBJ2-6, with D possibly TRBD2 on 6 matching bases. V shed 2 bases and J shed 3 bases, with 8 bases lying between them. The CDR3 extends over 15 amino acids. Germline CDR1 MDHEN, CDR2 SYDVKM. The CDR3 loop reads CASSLLGGGANVLTF. CDR3 nucleotide sequence: TGTGCCAGCAGTTTACTGGGAGGTGGGGCCAACGTCCTGACTTTC.

This clone has just a few counts. V gene TRBV4-2 combines with J gene TRBJ2-1; D may be TRBD1 (6 bases). The CDR3 is 14 amino acids. Trimming removed 1 base from V and 3 bases from J, with 7 bases in between. CDR1 and CDR2 from the germline V gene are LGHNA and YNFKEQ. Here the CDR3 DNA reads TGTGCCAGCAGCCAAGGACAGGTCTACAATGAGCAGTTCTTC. Residues: CASSQGQVYNEQFF.

The gene calls are TRBV19 and TRBJ1-5; D is uncertain. The germline V gene encodes CDR1 LNHDA and CDR2 SQIVND (reference sequence). V lost 6 bases and J 3 bases, leaving 9 bases between the germline ends. The CDR3 is made up of 13 amino acids. The CDR3 region is CASRLRDNQPQHF. Written as DNA, the CDR3 is TGTGCCAGTAGGTTGAGGGACAATCAGCCCCAGCATTTT.

V is TRBV25-1 and J is TRBJ2-5; 7 bases align to TRBD1. Losses at the gene ends were 4 bases for V and 3 bases for J; bases not matched to a gene: 8. The CDR3 has 15 amino acids. Looked up from germline, CDR1 is MGHDK and CDR2 is SYGVNS. The CDR3 bases are TGTGCCAGCAGTGGAGGGGGCGCGTTGAAAGAGACCCAGTACTTC. Encoded protein: CASSGGGALKETQYF.

The chain combines TRBV5-1 with TRBJ2-3; the match to TRBD1 covers 11 bases. Germline-derived CDR1 and CDR2 are SGHRS and YFSETQ. There are 16 residues in the CDR3. The trim removed 4 bases at V and 5 bases at J, leaving 9 bases unmatched. CDR3 DNA sequence: TGCGCCAGCAGCCCGGACCCGGGACAGGGGGGAGATACGCAGTATTTT. Translation: CASSPDPGQGGDTQYF.

V and J are TRBV15 and TRBJ2-2; TRBD2 aligns across 12 bases. The CDR3 consists of 16 residues. Germline CDR1 reads LNHNV; CDR2 reads YYDKDF (reference sequence). Germline trimming cut 6 bases from V and 7 bases from J; bases unmatched to any gene: 9. The CDR3 DNA reads as TGTGCCACCAGACTAGCGGGAGGTTCCTTCGGCGGGGAGCTGTTTTTT. Translated, it gives CATRLAGGSFGGELFF.

This chain uses TRBV5-1 with TRBJ2-7; 12 nucleotides agree with TRBD2. The junction had 12 bases not matched to a gene; V was cut back by 4 bases and J by 7 bases. This CDR3 is built from 16 residues. CDR1 is SGHRS, CDR2 YFSETQ, per germline. As DNA, the CDR3 is TGCGCCAGCAGCGCGGGGACTAGCGGGCGACAGGGGGAGCAGTACTTC. The encoded protein is CASSAGTSGRQGEQYF.